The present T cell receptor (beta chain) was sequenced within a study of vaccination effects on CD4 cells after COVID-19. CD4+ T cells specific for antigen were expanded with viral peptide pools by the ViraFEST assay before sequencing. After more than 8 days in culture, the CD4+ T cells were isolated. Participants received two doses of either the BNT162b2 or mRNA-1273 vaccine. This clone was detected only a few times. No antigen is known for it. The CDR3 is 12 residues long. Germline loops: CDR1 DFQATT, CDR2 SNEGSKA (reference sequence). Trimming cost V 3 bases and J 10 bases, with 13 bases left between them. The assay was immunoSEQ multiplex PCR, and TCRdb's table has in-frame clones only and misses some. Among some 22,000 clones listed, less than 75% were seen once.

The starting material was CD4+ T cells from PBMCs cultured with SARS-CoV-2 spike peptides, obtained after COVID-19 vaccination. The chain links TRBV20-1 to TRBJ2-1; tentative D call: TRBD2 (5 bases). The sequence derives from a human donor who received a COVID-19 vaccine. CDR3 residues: CSASRRGLEQFF. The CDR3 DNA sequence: TGCAGTGCTAGTCGTCGGGGTCTGGAGCAGTTCTTC.